The 21 T cell receptor beta chains reported below all come from one sample, sequenced in a study. TCRdb fed the RT-PCR reads into MiXCR, producing one record per CDR3 protein. The sample records more than 600,000 distinct CDR3 sequences, 14% being singletons. Sample: memory CD4+ T cells from blood. These receptors were obtained from a female donor in good health, serving as a healthy control.

In this sample, this clonotype turned up many times. The rearrangement uses TRBV3-1 and TRBJ1-1; no definite D call. V was cut by 2 bases and J by 4 bases, with 11 bases left in between. There are 14 residues in the CDR3. Germline loops: CDR1 LGHDT, CDR2 YNNKEL (reference sequence). The CDR3 sequence: CASSQPGPGTEAFF. For the CDR3, the DNA is TGTGCCAGCAGCCAACCTGGTCCCGGCACTGAAGCTTTCTTT.

This clonotype showed up just a few times. This rearrangement joins TRBV9 to TRBJ1-1; D remains unclear. V was clipped by 0 bases and J by 1 base, with 7 bases between them. Germline CDR1 SGDLS, CDR2 YYNGEE. The CDR3 sequence is 14 residues long. The CDR3 spells CASSVAWGNTEAFF. The CDR3, as DNA: TGTGCCAGCAGCGTAGCCTGGGGGAACACTGAAGCTTTCTTT. The entire variable domain, with the rest obtained from reference TRBV9 and TRBJ1-1, is as follows: DSGVTQTPKHLITATGQRVTLRCSPRSGDLSVYWYQQSLDQGLQFLIQYYNGEERAKGNILERFSAQQFPDLHSELNLSSLELGDSALYFCASSVAWGNTEAFFGQGTRLTVV.

This clonotype was counted only a few times. This chain connects TRBV7-2 to TRBJ2-7, with 7 bases matching TRBD2. CDR1 and CDR2 (germline): SGHTA, FQGNSA. The CDR3 contains 13 residues. The junction had 7 bases not matched to a gene; V was cut back by 5 bases and J by 6 bases. The DNA of the CDR3 is TGTGCCAGCAGCCCGCTTACGGGAGGCGAGCAGTACTTC. This encodes CASSPLTGGEQYF. Variable domain in full (rest from reference TRBV7-2 and TRBJ2-7): GAGVSQSPSNKVTEKGKDVELRCDPISGHTALYWYRQSLGQGLEFLIYFQGNSAPDKSGLPSDRFSAERTGGSVSTLTIQRTQQEDSAVYLCASSPLTGGEQYFGPGTRLTVT.

Note on this clonotype: This may arise from a read error, as a much more abundant clone is one base away. The CDR3 is CDSSPPGQGSREQFF. CDR3 nucleotides: TGTGACAGCAGCCCCCCGGGACAGGGATCAAGAGAGCAGTTCTTC. The gene calls are TRBV7-2 and TRBJ2-1; 9 bases are shared with TRBD1. The CDR3 consists of 15 residues. CDR1 and CDR2 from the germline V gene are SGHTA and FQGNSA.

This clonotype turned up a few times. V is TRBV20-1 and J is TRBJ2-3; TRBD2 matches at 7 bases. V shed 3 bases and J 5 bases; nucleotides not matched to a gene: 5. Per germline, CDR1 DFQATT and CDR2 SNEGSKA (reference sequence). The CDR3 has 13 amino acids. Here the CDR3 reads CSASGRLGDTQYF. DNA for the CDR3: TGCAGTGCTAGCGGGAGGTTGGGAGATACGCAGTATTTT.

The DNA of the CDR3 is TGCAGTGCTAGGTCCGGGCCCACCGGGGAGCTGTTTTTT. The encoded protein is CSARSGPTGELFF. The chain links TRBV20-1 to TRBJ2-2, with D unresolved. Germline V gene data show CDR1 as DFQATT and CDR2 as SNEGSKA (reference sequence). The CDR3 is 13 amino acids. V lost 3 bases and J lost 4, with 9 bases in between.

V and J are TRBV3-1 and TRBJ1-2, with 9 bases lining up with TRBD1. This CDR3 contains 13 residues. In germline, CDR1 is LGHDT, CDR2 YNNKEL (reference sequence). V lost 5 bases to trimming and J lost 8 bases; unmatched junction nucleotides: 6. CDR3 sequence (DNA): TGTGCCAGCAGCGTACAGGGGGCGGGCGGCTACACCTTC. Encoded protein: CASSVQGAGGYTF. Full variable domain (missing parts from reference TRBV3-1 and TRBJ1-2): DTAVSQTPKYLVTQMGNDKSIKCEQNLGHDTMYWYKQDSKKFLKIMFSYNNKELIINETVPNRFSPKSPDKAHLNLHINSLELGDSAVYFCASSVQGAGGYTFGSGTRLTVV.

V is TRBV18 and J is TRBJ2-5, with D possibly matching TRBD2 (5 bases). V was pared by 0 bases and J by 0 bases, with 8 bases between. This CDR3 contains 15 residues. CDR1 is KGHSH, CDR2 LQKENI, per germline. The CDR3 bases are TGTGCCAGCTCACCACCCGGCGGGTACCAAGAGACCCAGTACTTC. This translates into CASSPPGGYQETQYF.

This clonotype has a count of ten or more. The rearrangement joins TRBV20-1 to TRBJ1-6; 11 bases align to TRBD1. The V gene's germline CDR1 is DFQATT and CDR2 SNEGSKA (reference sequence). V trimming: 1 base; J trimming: 8 bases; junction bases outside the gene matches: 7. The CDR3 has 16 residues. This CDR3 is CSARASDRGLDSPLHF. CDR3 nucleotides: TGCAGTGCTAGAGCTTCGGACAGGGGGCTTGATTCACCCCTCCACTTT.

This clonotype was counted between two and nine times. J is TRBJ2-2 and V is TRBV29-1, with D possibly called TRBD1 or TRBD2 (6 bases each). The CDR3 sequence is 16 residues long. Germline lookup yields CDR1 SQVTM and CDR2 ANQGSEA. Trimming stripped 5 bases from V and 3 bases from J, with 19 bases between. In nucleotides, the CDR3 is TGCAGCGTTCGAGGGGGGACGGAGTCCTACACCGGGGAGCTGTTTTTT. Translated, it gives CSVRGGTESYTGELFF.

CDR3 DNA sequence: TGTGCCACAGCTTTAGCGGGCCTTCCCTACGAGCAGTACTTC. Translating gives CATALAGLPYEQYF. The chain joins TRBV7-9 to TRBJ2-7, with 7 nucleotides matching TRBD2. The J segment lost 2 bases and the V segment lost 10 bases, leaving 11 bases of the junction unmatched. The CDR3 is 14 amino acids. The V gene's germline CDR1 is SEHNR and CDR2 FQNEAQ (reference sequence). The variable domain in full, completed from reference TRBV7-9 and TRBJ2-7, reads DTGVSQNPRHKITKRGQNVTFRCDPISEHNRLYWYRQTLGQGPEFLTYFQNEAQLEKSRLLSDRFSAERPKGSFSTLEIQRTEQGDSAMYLCATALAGLPYEQYFGPGTRLTVT.

V is TRBV6-5 and J is TRBJ2-1; 9 bases align to TRBD2. CDR1 and CDR2 (germline): MNHEY, SVGAGI. J was trimmed by 0 bases and V by 2 bases; bases with no gene match: 14. The CDR3 spans 20 residues. The CDR3 loop reads CASSYPRGSGRPPSYNEQFF. The CDR3 DNA reads TGTGCCAGCAGTTACCCCCGGGGGAGCGGGAGGCCCCCCTCCTACAATGAGCAGTTCTTC.

To note about this clonotype: A much larger clonotype is one base distant, so this may be a read error. This rearrangement joins TRBV5-1 to TRBJ1-4; 9 bases fit TRBD1. Germline CDR1 and CDR2: SGHRS and YFSETQ. V shed 0 bases, J shed 8 bases, and the junction held 11 bases outside the gene matches. The CDR3 runs 17 residues. The CDR3 region has the DNA TGCGCCAGCAGCTTGGCCAGGAGCGGACAGGGGTACGAAAAACTGTTTTTT. It encodes CASSLARSGQGYEKLFF.

The J gene is TRBJ1-1, the V gene TRBV24-1; D not resolved. CDR1 is KGHDR, CDR2 SFDVKD, per germline. Between the trimmed V and J ends, which lost 9 bases and 1 base, there was a span of 8 bases. The CDR3 loop spans 12 amino acids. CDR3 nucleotide sequence: TGTGCCACCGAGGGTCCGAACACTGAAGCTTTCTTT. Amino acid sequence: CATEGPNTEAFF.

The chain is built from TRBV20-1 and TRBJ2-5; 7 bases match TRBD2. This CDR3 contains 15 residues. Germline-derived CDR1 and CDR2 are DFQATT and SNEGSKA (reference sequence). With V trimmed by 0 bases and J by 1 base, 5 bases remained unmatched. The CDR3, as DNA: TGCAGTGCTAGAGATGATGGGGGGGGCCAAGAGACCCAGTACTTC. Residues: CSARDDGGGQETQYF.

There are a few counts of this clonotype. The rearrangement links TRBV18 to TRBJ1-2; D might be TRBD1 (5 bases). CDR1 is KGHSH, CDR2 LQKENI, per germline. This CDR3 region has 15 residues. Trimming left V 6 bases short and J 3 bases short, with 17 bases between. This CDR3 is CASSGPFGGDYGYTF. The CDR3 nucleotides read TGTGCCAGCTCCGGCCCCTTCGGGGGTGACTATGGCTACACCTTC.

The chain recombines TRBV5-1 with TRBJ1-1, with D perhaps matching TRBD1 (6 bases). V was pared by 1 base and J by 6 bases, with 16 bases between. Germline V gene sequence: CDR1 SGHRS, CDR2 YFSETQ. The CDR3 sequence is 15 residues long. The CDR3 sequence: CASSLRRGGGSEAFF. CDR3 in DNA: TGCGCCAGCAGCTTGCGTCGGGGAGGGGGGTCTGAAGCTTTCTTT.

In its sample, this clonotype was seen a few times. At one end, the junction sequence differs from germline, possibly due to a read error. The chain uses TRBV5-5 and TRBJ1-6; 11 bases match TRBD1. The CDR3 is 20 residues long. Germline values: CDR1 SGHKS, CDR2 YYEKEE (reference sequence). The CDR3 loop is CASSWRRPGQGEFYNSPLNF. Written as DNA, the CDR3 is TGTGCCAGCAGCTGGAGACGCCCGGGACAGGGGGAATTCTATAATTCACCCCTCAACTTT.

This clonotype was detected a few times. The chain employs TRBV30 and TRBJ1-2, with D maybe TRBD1 (5 bases). V dropped 5 bases and J dropped 6 bases, with 16 bases sitting between them. The CDR3 contains 13 residues. Germline V CDR1 and CDR2: GTSNPN, SVGIG (reference sequence). The CDR3 reads CAWVDKQRDGYTF. CDR3 DNA: TGTGCCTGGGTGGACAAGCAAAGGGATGGCTACACCTTC.

This clonotype appeared a few times. This chain links TRBV5-5 with TRBJ1-2; D is unclear. In germline, CDR1 is SGHKS, CDR2 YYEKEE (reference sequence). The CDR3 length is 13 residues. V lost 1 base, J lost 3 bases, and 7 bases lay in between. CDR3 in DNA: TGTGCCAGCAGCTTGAAGGACTACTATGGCTACACCTTC. Its protein product is CASSLKDYYGYTF.

A few counts support this clonotype. J is TRBJ2-7 and V is TRBV25-1; tentative D call: TRBD1 (5 bases). The germline V and J ends were trimmed by 6 bases and 2 bases, with 14 bases remaining between them. The CDR3 has 14 residues. The germline V gene has CDR1 MGHDK and CDR2 SYGVNS. Here the CDR3 DNA reads TGTGCCAGCAGCAGGGATTCCGGAACCTACGAGCAGTACTTC. The encoded protein is CASSRDSGTYEQYF.